This T cell receptor (beta chain) was sequenced during a study of blood T cell repertoires in COVID-19. Study in general: Material from acute and convalescent COVID-19 was sourced from the United States, Italy and Spain. T cells, B-cell-depleted T cells, or PBMCs supplied cDNA or gDNA.

Measured with immunoSEQ multiplex PCR; TCRdb has only the in-frame clones, and not every one. The sample lists about 250,000 clones, approximately 80% occurring once. The ends lost 7 bases at V and 3 bases at J; junction bases unmatched: 3. The CDR3 has 13 residues. Per germline, CDR1 MNHEY and CDR2 SVGAGI. The TCR sequence derives from a woman aged 55-69 years with active or convalescent COVID-19. The chain couples TRBV6-5 to TRBJ2-5; 9 bases fit TRBD1. Sequences were obtained from peripheral blood. CDR3 sequence (DNA): TGTGCCAGCACCCGGACAGGGGAAGAGACCCAGTACTTC. Its translation: CASTRTGEETQYF.